One sample yielded the 20 T cell receptor beta chains listed below, sequenced in a study of post-analysis software for immune sequencing data. Antigens for these TCRs are unknown. Study-level findings and limits: There were roughly 5 TRBV segments more frequent in patients than controls, and TRBV5-6, TRBV5-1 and TRBV20-1 were among them.

Each TCR beta cDNA library carried unique molecular identifiers. MiXCR, applied by TCRdb to the PCR reads, yields one record per CDR3 protein. The sample shows about 260,000 distinct CDR3 sequences, about 40% of them seen only once. Sequencing was performed on blood. The receptors shown here come from a girl aged 5 to 17 with multiple sclerosis.

This clonotype was detected ten times or more. V is TRBV6-5 and J is TRBJ2-7; 14 nucleotides agree with TRBD2. CDR3 length: 15 amino acids. V gave up 5 bases and J gave up 4 bases; unmatched junction bases: 4. The germline V gene encodes CDR1 MNHEY and CDR2 SVGAGI. The CDR3 DNA sequence: TGTGCCAGCAGTCGACTAGCGGGGGGGAATTACGAGCAGTACTTC. It yields the protein CASSRLAGGNYEQYF.

The chain links TRBV20-1 to TRBJ1-2; 8 bases map to TRBD1. The CDR3 covers 12 residues. After removal of 0 bases from V and 10 bases from J, the junction contained 4 bases not matched to a gene. Per germline, CDR1 DFQATT and CDR2 SNEGSKA (reference sequence). The CDR3 here is CSARDLDRDYTF. As DNA, the CDR3 is TGCAGTGCTAGAGATCTGGACAGGGACTACACCTTC.

The chain recombines TRBV12-3 or TRBV12-4 with TRBJ2-7, with TRBD2 as a possible D gene (6 bases). The CDR3 covers 15 residues. V lost 2 bases and J 5 bases, leaving 16 bases between the germline ends. CDR3 protein: CASSLNFPGANEQYF. The CDR3 DNA reads as TGTGCCAGCAGTTTAAATTTTCCGGGAGCTAACGAGCAGTACTTC.

The sample holds a few counts of this clonotype. V usage is TRBV5-1 and J usage is TRBJ2-5, with 8 bases fitting TRBD2. J was trimmed by 2 bases and V by 0 bases; bases with no gene match: 3. The CDR3 length is 15 residues. Germline CDR1 reads SGHRS; CDR2 reads YFSETQ. The CDR3, as DNA: TGCGCCAGCAGCTTGGGCGGGGGGATTCAAGAGACCCAGTACTTC. This sequence encodes CASSLGGGIQETQYF.

This clonotype was seen a few times. One end of the junction does not line up with germline, which may come from a read error. The genes are TRBV7-2 and TRBJ1-2, with D unclear. The length of the CDR3 is 14 residues. Germline V gives CDR1 SGHTA, CDR2 FQGNSA. Here the CDR3 reads CVSSLAQENYGYTF. Here the CDR3 DNA reads TGTGTCAGCAGCTTAGCTCAGGAAAACTATGGCTACACCTTC.

Remarks on this clonotype: A read error may explain this, as a much larger clone is one base away. CDR3: CASTRGEGGTEAFF. The CDR3 DNA follows: TGTGCCAGCACCAGAGGGGAGGGAGGCACTGAAGCTTTCTTT. This chain joins TRBV7-9 and TRBJ1-1; D perhaps matches TRBD1 (5 bases). CDR3 length: 14 residues. The V and J ends lost 7 bases and 4 bases respectively, with 16 bases between them. Germline values: CDR1 SEHNR, CDR2 FQNEAQ (reference sequence). The whole variable domain, filled in from reference TRBV7-9 and TRBJ1-1, reads DTGVSQNPRHKITKRGQNVTFRCDPISEHNRLYWYRQTLGQGPEFLTYFQNEAQLEKSRLLSDRFSAERPKGSFSTLEIQRTEQGDSAMYLCASTRGEGGTEAFFGQGTRLTVV.

The genes are TRBV2 and TRBJ1-1; a weak D match, TRBD1 (5 bases). The germline V and J ends were trimmed by 6 bases and 5 bases, with 13 bases remaining between them. This CDR3 is 13 amino acids long. CDR1 and CDR2 from the germline V gene are SNHLY and FYNNEI. Here the CDR3 reads CASRERGRTEAFF. CDR3 DNA sequence: TGTGCCAGCAGGGAAAGGGGACGGACTGAAGCTTTCTTT.

This clonotype was observed many times. The chain is built from TRBV20-1 and TRBJ2-5; TRBD1 might be the D (6 bases). CDR3 size: 15 residues. The V gene lost 0 bases and the J gene lost 1 base, with 12 bases spanning the gap. Germline V gene data show CDR1 as DFQATT and CDR2 as SNEGSKA (reference sequence). The CDR3 here is CSARDFQGPQETQYF. The CDR3 nucleotides are TGCAGTGCTAGAGATTTTCAGGGGCCCCAAGAGACCCAGTACTTC.

The table lists this clonotype with many counts. Mismatch with germline at one junction end may stem from a read error. The J gene is TRBJ2-7, the V gene TRBV15; the D is unclear. Germline CDR1 reads LNHNV; CDR2 reads YYDKDF (reference sequence). The CDR3 loop spans 16 amino acids. The CDR3 protein is CVTSRDRRSLLYEQYF. In DNA, the CDR3 is TGTGTCACCAGCAGAGATCGACGATCGCTGCTATACGAGCAGTACTTC.

The chain employs TRBV9 and TRBJ2-7, with 10 nucleotides matching TRBD1. CDR1 is SGDLS, CDR2 YYNGEE, per germline. The CDR3 is 15 residues long. V was pared by 2 bases and J by 7 bases, with 9 bases of the junction left unmatched. The chain's CDR3 is CASSVSPGQGLEQYF. DNA for the CDR3: TGTGCCAGCAGCGTTTCCCCGGGACAGGGGCTAGAGCAGTACTTC.

This clonotype was detected many times. The rearrangement joins TRBV29-1 to TRBJ1-2; D not resolved. Germline V gene sequence: CDR1 SQVTM, CDR2 ANQGSEA. Trimming pared 5 bases from V and 0 bases from J, leaving 13 bases between. The CDR3 spans 14 residues. The CDR3 DNA is TGCAGCGTTTCGCCTAGGGAACCTAACTATGGCTACACCTTC. It translates to CSVSPREPNYGYTF.

This clonotype has at least ten counts. The chain couples TRBV11-2 to TRBJ1-5; D may be TRBD1 (6 bases). CDR3 length equals 13 residues. The ends were cut back, 3 bases at V and 7 bases at J, with 10 bases in the middle. Per germline, CDR1 SGHAT and CDR2 FQNNGV. The CDR3 region has the DNA TGTGCCAGCAGCTTGCAGGGGAGACAGCCCCAGCATTTT. Its protein product is CASSLQGRQPQHF. The entire variable domain, with the rest obtained from reference TRBV11-2 and TRBJ1-5, is as follows: EAGVAQSPRYKIIEKRQSVAFWCNPISGHATLYWYQQILGQGPKLLIQFQNNGVVDDSQLPKDRFSAERLKGVDSTLKIQPAKLEDSAVYLCASSLQGRQPQHFGDGTRLSIL.

Concerning this clonotype: A read error is possible here, since a much larger clone lies one base away. V and J are TRBV5-1 and TRBJ2-7, with D perhaps TRBD1 or TRBD2 (5 bases each). Germline CDR1 is SGHRS and CDR2 is YFSETQ. The CDR3 loop spans 15 amino acids. The ends were cut back, 1 base at V and 7 bases at J, with 18 bases in the middle. The CDR3 region is CASSLSRVPEGEQYF. The CDR3 DNA follows: TGCGCCAGCAGCTTGAGCAGGGTTCCTGAGGGTGAGCAGTACTTC.

This clonotype was picked up many times. The V call is TRBV10-3, the J call TRBJ2-1; TRBD2 matches at 7 bases. This CDR3 is built from 15 residues. V lost 7 bases to trimming and J lost 9 bases; unmatched junction nucleotides: 15. Germline V gives CDR1 ENHRY, CDR2 SYGVKD. Here the CDR3 DNA reads TGTGCCATCATGAGCGGGGCGCGGACCCCCGGTGAGCAGTTCTTC. Amino acid sequence: CAIMSGARTPGEQFF.

The CDR3 nucleotides read TGTGCCAGCAGCTTAGATCCCGGACGGAAAAACATTCAGTACTTC. Its protein product is CASSLDPGRKNIQYF. V usage is TRBV7-9 and J usage is TRBJ2-4; D not resolved. Trimming removed 1 base at V and 4 bases at J, with 11 bases between. Germline CDR1 is SEHNR and CDR2 is FQNEAQ (reference sequence). This CDR3 is 15 amino acids long.

This chain joins TRBV15 and TRBJ1-2; tentative D call: TRBD1 (6 bases). The germline V gene has CDR1 LNHNV and CDR2 YYDKDF (reference sequence). V lost 1 base to trimming and J lost 4 bases, with 10 bases between them. This CDR3 has 14 residues. The DNA of the CDR3 is TGTGCCACCAGCAGAGGACAGGATCCCTATGGCTACACCTTC. It is translated as CATSRGQDPYGYTF.

Only one count was recorded for this clonotype. The chain uses TRBV27 and TRBJ2-7; D perhaps matches TRBD2 (6 bases). The CDR3 runs to 15 residues. Trimming shortened V by 1 base and J by 7 bases, and 17 bases separated the two germline ends. The germline V gene encodes CDR1 MNHEY and CDR2 SMNVEV (reference sequence). The CDR3 region has the DNA TGTGCCAGCAGTTTATTCGGGAGATCCTACAATGAGCAGTACTTC. It is translated as CASSLFGRSYNEQYF.

This clonotype came up many times. The V gene is TRBV7-2, the J gene TRBJ2-1, with D maybe TRBD2 (5 bases). The V gene lost 5 bases and the J gene lost 0 bases, with 11 bases spanning the gap. The CDR3 contains 15 residues. The germline gives CDR1 SGHTA, CDR2 FQGNSA. CDR3 in amino acids: CASSPIGSSYNEQFF. The CDR3 region has the DNA TGTGCCAGCAGCCCGATTGGGAGCTCCTACAATGAGCAGTTCTTC.

This clonotype was detected ten times or more. The chain has TRBV29-1 and TRBJ1-4; the D is unclear. The V end lost 5 bases, the J end lost 8 bases, and 18 bases lay between the germline ends. The CDR3 totals 14 residues. CDR1 SQVTM and CDR2 ANQGSEA come from the germline V gene. The CDR3 DNA reads TGCAGCGTTTCCGGCATCATAGTGGGAGAAAAACTGTTTTTT. Protein product: CSVSGIIVGEKLFF. Variable domain in full (rest from reference TRBV29-1 and TRBJ1-4): SAVISQKPSRDICQRGTSLTIQCQVDSQVTMMFWYRQQPGQSLTLIATANQGSEATYESGFVIDKFPISRPNLTFSTLTVSNMSPEDSSIYLCSVSGIIVGEKLFFGSGTQLSVL.

This clonotype was found a few times. The rearrangement joins TRBV7-7 to TRBJ2-2, with D perhaps matching TRBD2 (7 bases). The V end was cut by 5 bases, the J end by 5 bases, with 18 bases between. The CDR3 length is 16 residues. Germline lookup yields CDR1 SSHAT and CDR2 FNYEAQ (reference sequence). Here the CDR3 DNA reads TGTGCCAGCAGCCCCCGGGGGGCAGCAGCGACCGGGGAGCTGTTTTTT. Its translation: CASSPRGAAATGELFF.